This TCR beta chain was obtained from a study of T cell changes during pregnancy in multiple sclerosis. CDR1 SGHDN and CDR2 FVKESK come from the germline V gene. V was clipped by 4 bases and J by 0 bases, with 12 bases between them. The CDR3 has 15 amino acids. Profiled with immunoSEQ multiplex PCR; TCRdb holds only in-frame clones, not every one. The data contain some 60,000 clones, 80% to 95% of them singletons. The source material was peripheral blood, sampled in the third trimester of pregnancy. The chain links TRBV14 to TRBJ2-5; D might be TRBD2 (5 bases). The receptor's source is a female donor in good health, enrolled as a control in a pregnancy study. The CDR3, as DNA: TGTGCCAGCAGCCTCCCGAGGGCGTACCAAGAGACCCAGTACTTC. Encoded protein: CASSLPRAYQETQYF.